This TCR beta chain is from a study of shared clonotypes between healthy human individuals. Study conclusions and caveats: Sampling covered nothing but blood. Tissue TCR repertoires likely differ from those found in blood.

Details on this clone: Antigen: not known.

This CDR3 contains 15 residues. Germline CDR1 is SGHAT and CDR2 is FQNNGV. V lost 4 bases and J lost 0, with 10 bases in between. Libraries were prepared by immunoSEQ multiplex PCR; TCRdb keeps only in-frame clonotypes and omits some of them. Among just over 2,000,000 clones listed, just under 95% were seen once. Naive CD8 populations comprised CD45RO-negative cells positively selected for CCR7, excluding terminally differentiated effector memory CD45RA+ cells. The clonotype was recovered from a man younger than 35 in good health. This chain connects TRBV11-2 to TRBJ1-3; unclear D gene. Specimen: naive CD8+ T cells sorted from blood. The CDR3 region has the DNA TGTGCCAGCAGCTCCACCAGCGGCTCTGGAAACACCATATATTTT. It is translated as CASSSTSGSGNTIYF.